This T cell receptor beta chain derives from a study of cytomegalovirus exposure and HLA in healthy donors. About the research overall: Clustering assigned roughly 81% of the 350 to 400 genotyped donors to the Caucasian-associated ancestry cluster.

General study points: Further analysis, carried out later, found HLA-associated TCR beta chains more clonally expanded than equally common other chains. When analyzed later, a missense DCLRE1C variant was found to be linked to TCR beta V- and J-gene trimming.

Worth noting for this clone: The antigen remains undetermined.

Amplification used 60 Vbeta primers and 13 Jbeta primers. The assay was immunoSEQ multiplex PCR, and TCRdb's table has in-frame clones only and misses some. The table includes 85,000 to 90,000 clones, about nine tenths detected once. This CDR3 is built from 15 residues. Trimming took 5 bases from V and 5 from J; bases not matched to a gene: 4. In germline, CDR1 is MNHEY, CDR2 SVGAGI. The chain recombines TRBV6-5 with TRBJ2-7, with 15 bases identical to TRBD2. This sequence originates from a young man in good health and CMV-seronegative. Source material: PBMCs. CDR3 nucleotides: TGTGCCAGCAGTACGGGGACTAGCGGGAGGAACGAGCAGTACTTC. This encodes CASSTGTSGRNEQYF.